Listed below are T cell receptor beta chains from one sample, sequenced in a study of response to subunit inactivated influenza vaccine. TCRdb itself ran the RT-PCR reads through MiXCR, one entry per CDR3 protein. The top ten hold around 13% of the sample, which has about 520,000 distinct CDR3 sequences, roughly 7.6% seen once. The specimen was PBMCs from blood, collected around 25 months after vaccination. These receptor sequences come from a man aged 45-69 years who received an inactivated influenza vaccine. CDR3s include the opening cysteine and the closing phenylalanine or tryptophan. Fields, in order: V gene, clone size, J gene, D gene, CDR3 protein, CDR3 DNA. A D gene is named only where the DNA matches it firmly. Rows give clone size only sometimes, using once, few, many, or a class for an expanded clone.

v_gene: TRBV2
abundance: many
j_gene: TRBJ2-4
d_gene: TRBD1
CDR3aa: CASRDRALLSKNIQYF
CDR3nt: TGTGCCAGCAGGGACAGGGCCTTACTCTCCAAAAACATTCAGTACTTC

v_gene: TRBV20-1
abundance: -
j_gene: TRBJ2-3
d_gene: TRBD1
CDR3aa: CSASIGTGTDTQYF
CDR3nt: TGCAGTGCTAGTATCGGGACAGGGACAGATACGCAGTATTTT

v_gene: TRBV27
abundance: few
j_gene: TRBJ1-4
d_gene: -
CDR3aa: CASSPGRATNEKLFF
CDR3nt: TGTGCCAGCAGCCCGGGGCGTGCAACTAATGAAAAACTGTTTTTT

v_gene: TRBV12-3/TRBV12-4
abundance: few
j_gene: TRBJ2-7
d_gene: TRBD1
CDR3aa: CASSVRDRHHEQYF
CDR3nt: TGTGCCAGCAGTGTCCGGGACAGGCACCACGAGCAGTACTTC

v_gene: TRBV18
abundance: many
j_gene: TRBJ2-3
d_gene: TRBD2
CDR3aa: CASSPGQGILAGVADTQYF
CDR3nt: TGTGCCAGCTCACCGGGACAGGGTATACTAGCGGGAGTAGCGGATACGCAGTATTTT

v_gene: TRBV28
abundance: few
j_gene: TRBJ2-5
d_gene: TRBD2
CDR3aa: CASSWPGLVSEETQYF
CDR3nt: TGTGCCAGCAGTTGGCCGGGACTAGTGAGCGAGGAGACCCAGTACTTC

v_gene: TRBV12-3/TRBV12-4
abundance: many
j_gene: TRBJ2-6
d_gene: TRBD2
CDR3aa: CASSRGAGANVLTF
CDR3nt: TGTGCCAGCAGTCGGGGGGCTGGGGCCAACGTCCTGACTTTC

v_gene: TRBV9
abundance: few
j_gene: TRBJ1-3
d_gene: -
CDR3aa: CASSVQEGSTIYF
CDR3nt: TGTGCCAGCAGCGTACAAGAGGGTAGCACCATATATTTT

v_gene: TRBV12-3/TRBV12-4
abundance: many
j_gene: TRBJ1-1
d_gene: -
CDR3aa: CASSLRGENTEAFF
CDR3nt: TGTGCCAGCAGCTTGCGGGGGGAGAACACTGAAGCTTTCTTT

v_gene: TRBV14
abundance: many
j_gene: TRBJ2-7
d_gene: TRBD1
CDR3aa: CASSQGQGSPHEQYF
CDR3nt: TGTGCCAGCAGCCAAGGACAGGGGTCCCCCCACGAGCAGTACTTC

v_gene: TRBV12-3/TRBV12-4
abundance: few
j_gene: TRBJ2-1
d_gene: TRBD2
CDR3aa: CASSWFGGGNEQFF
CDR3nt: TGTGCCAGCAGCTGGTTCGGGGGAGGGAATGAGCAGTTCTTC

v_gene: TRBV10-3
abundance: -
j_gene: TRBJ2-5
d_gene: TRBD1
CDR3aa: CAISVGTAQETQYF
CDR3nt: TGTGCCATCAGTGTGGGGACAGCACAAGAGACCCAGTACTTC

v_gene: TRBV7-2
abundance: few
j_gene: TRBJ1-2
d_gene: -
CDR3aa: CASSLDRGYTF
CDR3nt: TGTGCCAGCAGCTTAGACAGAGGATACACCTTC

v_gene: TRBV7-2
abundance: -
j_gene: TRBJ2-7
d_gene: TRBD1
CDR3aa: CASSLAHETGGRNEQYF
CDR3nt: TGTGCCAGCAGCTTAGCCCATGAAACAGGGGGCAGGAACGAGCAGTACTTC

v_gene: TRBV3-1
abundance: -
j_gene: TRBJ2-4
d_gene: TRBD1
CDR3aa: CASSQGQLAKNIQYF
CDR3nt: TGTGCCAGCAGCCAGGGACAGTTAGCCAAAAACATTCAGTACTTC

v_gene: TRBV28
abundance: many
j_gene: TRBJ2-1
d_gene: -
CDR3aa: CASSLLGDYNEQFF
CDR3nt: TGTGCCAGCAGTTTACTTGGGGACTACAATGAGCAGTTCTTC

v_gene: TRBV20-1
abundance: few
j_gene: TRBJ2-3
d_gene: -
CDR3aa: CSAINRALYTDTQYF
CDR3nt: TGCAGTGCTATCAACAGGGCACTTTACACAGATACGCAGTATTTT

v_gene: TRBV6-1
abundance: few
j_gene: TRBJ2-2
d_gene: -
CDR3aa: CASSAPGIINTGELFF
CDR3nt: TGTGCCAGCAGTGCCCCGGGAATAATCAACACCGGGGAGCTGTTTTTT

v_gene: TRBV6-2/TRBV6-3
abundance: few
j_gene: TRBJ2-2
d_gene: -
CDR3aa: CASSYSGSVANTGELFF
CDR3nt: TGTGCCAGCAGTTACTCGGGCAGTGTAGCGAACACCGGGGAGCTGTTTTTT

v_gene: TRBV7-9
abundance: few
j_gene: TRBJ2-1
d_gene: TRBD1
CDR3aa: CASSLTGGIGNEQFF
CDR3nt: TGTGCCAGCAGCTTAACAGGGGGCATCGGGAATGAGCAGTTCTTC

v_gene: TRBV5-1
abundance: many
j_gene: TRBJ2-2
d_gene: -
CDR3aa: CASSLQYGELFF
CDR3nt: TGCGCCAGCAGCTTGCAATACGGGGAGCTGTTTTTT

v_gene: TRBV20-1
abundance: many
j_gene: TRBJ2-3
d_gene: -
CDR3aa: CSATRGYTTGTDTQYF
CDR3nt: TGCAGCGCGACCCGGGGCTATACGACTGGCACAGATACGCAGTATTTT

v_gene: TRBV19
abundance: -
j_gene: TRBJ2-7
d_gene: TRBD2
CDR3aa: CASRIDLLAGSYEQYF
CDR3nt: TGTGCCAGTAGAATAGATCTCCTAGCGGGATCCTACGAGCAGTACTTC

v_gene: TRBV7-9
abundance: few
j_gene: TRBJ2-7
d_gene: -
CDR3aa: CASSSWILLEQYF
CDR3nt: TGTGCCAGCAGCTCCTGGATCCTGCTCGAGCAGTACTTC

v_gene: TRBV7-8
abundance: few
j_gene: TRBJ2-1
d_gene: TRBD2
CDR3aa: CASSKGLAGGNEQFF
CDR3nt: TGTGCCAGCAGCAAGGGACTAGCGGGAGGGAATGAGCAGTTCTTC

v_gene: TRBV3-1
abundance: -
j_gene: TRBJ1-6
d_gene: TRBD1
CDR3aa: CASSFRDSYSPLHF
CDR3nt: TGTGCCAGCAGCTTCCGGGACAGTTATTCACCCCTCCACTTT

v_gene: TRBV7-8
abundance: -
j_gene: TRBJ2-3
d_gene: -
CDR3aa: CASSLGGRRTDTQYF
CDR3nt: TGTGCCAGCAGCTTAGGCGGCCGTCGCACAGATACGCAGTATTTT

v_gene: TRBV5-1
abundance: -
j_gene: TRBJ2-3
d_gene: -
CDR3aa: CASSLALVSTDTQYF
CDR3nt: TGCGCCAGCAGCTTGGCCCTAGTGAGCACAGATACGCAGTATTTT

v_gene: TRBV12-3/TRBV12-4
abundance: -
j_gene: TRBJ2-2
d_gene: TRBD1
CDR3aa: CASRTRTGGELFF
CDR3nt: TGTGCCAGCAGAACAAGGACAGGCGGGGAGCTGTTTTTT

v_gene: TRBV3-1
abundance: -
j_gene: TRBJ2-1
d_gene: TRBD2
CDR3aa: CASSTRFWGASGGANTSYNEQFF
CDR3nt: TGTGCCAGCAGCACGAGGTTCTGGGGCGCTAGCGGGGGGGCCAATACGTCCTACAATGAGCAGTTCTTC

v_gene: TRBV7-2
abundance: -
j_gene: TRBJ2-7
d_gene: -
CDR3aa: CASSPPGLATPGEYF
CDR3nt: TGTGCCAGCAGCCCCCCCGGGCTAGCGACCCCCGGGGAGTACTTC

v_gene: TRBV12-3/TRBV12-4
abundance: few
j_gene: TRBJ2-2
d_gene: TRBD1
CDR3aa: CASSSDRDGTGELFF
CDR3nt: TGTGCCAGCAGTTCGGACAGGGATGGCACCGGGGAGCTGTTTTTT

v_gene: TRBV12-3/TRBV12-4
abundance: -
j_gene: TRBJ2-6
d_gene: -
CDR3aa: CASASFSGANVLTF
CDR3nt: TGTGCCAGCGCTTCGTTCTCTGGGGCCAACGTCCTGACTTTC

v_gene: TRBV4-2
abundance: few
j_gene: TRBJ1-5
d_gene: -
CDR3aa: CASSQGSRGYQPQHF
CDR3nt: TGTGCCAGCAGCCAAGGGTCCAGGGGCTATCAGCCCCAGCATTTT

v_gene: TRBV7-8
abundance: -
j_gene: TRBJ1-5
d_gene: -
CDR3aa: CASSLGRLNQPQHF
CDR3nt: TGTGCCAGCAGCTTAGGACGGTTAAATCAGCCCCAGCATTTT

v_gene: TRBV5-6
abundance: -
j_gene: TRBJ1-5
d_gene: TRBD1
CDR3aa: CASSIMTTGGHNQPQHF
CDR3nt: TGTGCCAGCAGCATCATGACGACAGGGGGACACAATCAGCCCCAGCATTTT

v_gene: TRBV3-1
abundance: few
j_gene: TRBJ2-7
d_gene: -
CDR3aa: CASSQGERGLYF
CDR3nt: TGTGCCAGCAGCCAAGGTGAAAGGGGTTTGTACTTC

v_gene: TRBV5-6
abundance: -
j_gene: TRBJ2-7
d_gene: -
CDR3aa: CASSLPDFGGLDF
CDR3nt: TGTGCCAGCAGCTTGCCCGACTTCGGGGGTTTGGACTTC

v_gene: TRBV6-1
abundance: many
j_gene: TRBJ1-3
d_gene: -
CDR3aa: CASSPVLSGNTIYF
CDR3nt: TGTGCCAGCAGTCCCGTTCTATCTGGAAACACCATATATTTT